What follows are 27 T cell receptor beta chains derived from one specimen sequenced in a study of PD-1 blockade in mismatch repair-deficient tumors. The method was immunoSEQ multiplex PCR; TCRdb's version includes in-frame clones alone and lacks a portion of them. Of more than 95,000 clones detected, roughly 86% appear once; the ten largest clones hold roughly 12%. Sequences were derived from peripheral blood, sampled 44 weeks after starting pembrolizumab. These receptors originate from an adult with mismatch repair-deficient cancer.

The CDR3: CSVENTGNTEAFF. The CDR3, as DNA: TGCAGCGTTGAGAACACCGGGAACACTGAAGCTTTCTTT. This chain joins TRBV29-1 and TRBJ1-1, with unresolved D. Germline V lookup: CDR1 SQVTM, CDR2 ANQGSEA. This CDR3 contains 13 residues. Trimming left V 3 bases short and J 1 base short, with 9 bases between.

This chain uses TRBV4-1 with TRBJ2-7; 8 bases align to TRBD1. Trimming cost V 1 base and J 3 bases; bases outside gene matches: 5. CDR1 is MGHRA, CDR2 YSYEKL, per germline. This CDR3 is built from 15 residues. CDR3 loop: CASSQGQGNGYEQYF. The CDR3 DNA follows: TGCGCCAGCAGCCAAGGACAGGGGAATGGCTACGAGCAGTACTTC.

This clone is a singleton in its sample. The chain recombines TRBV29-1 with TRBJ2-7; D possibly corresponds to TRBD1 (6 bases). Trimming removed 0 bases from V and 5 bases from J, with 11 bases in between. The CDR3 is 13 residues long. Germline V gene sequence: CDR1 SQVTM, CDR2 ANQGSEA. CDR3 in DNA: TGCAGCGTTGAAGAGGCAGGGACAAACGAGCAGTACTTC. It translates to CSVEEAGTNEQYF.

The J gene is TRBJ2-4, the V gene TRBV2; D is perhaps TRBD1 (6 bases). Trimming removed 5 bases at V and 0 bases at J, with 11 bases between. The CDR3 has 15 amino acids. Germline V CDR1 and CDR2: SNHLY, FYNNEI. As DNA, the CDR3 is TGTGCCAGCAGTCAGGGGTTTACAGCCAAAAACATTCAGTACTTC. It specifies CASSQGFTAKNIQYF.

Details on this clone: Distinct nucleotide sequences in the sample also encode this CDR3. The J gene is TRBJ2-7, the V gene TRBV30, with a tentative D call TRBD1 (7 bases). Trimming pared 3 bases from V and 2 bases from J, leaving 8 bases between. CDR3 length equals 12 residues. Looked up from germline, CDR1 is GTSNPN and CDR2 is SVGIG (reference sequence). The CDR3 region has the DNA TGTGCCTGGAGCAGGGGGGCCTACGAGCAGTACTTC. This sequence encodes CAWSRGAYEQYF.

The V gene is TRBV5-1, the J gene TRBJ2-1; the D is unclear. CDR3 length: 14 residues. Between the trimmed V and J ends, which lost 4 bases and 12 bases, there was a span of 20 bases. Per germline, CDR1 SGHRS and CDR2 YFSETQ. The CDR3 region has the DNA TGCGCCAGCAGCCTGACCGTGCGTACCGAATGGCAGTTCTTC. It codes for CASSLTVRTEWQFF.

The chain joins TRBV5-1 to TRBJ2-7; the match to TRBD1 covers 11 bases. This CDR3 is built from 15 residues. Germline lookup yields CDR1 SGHRS and CDR2 YFSETQ. With V trimmed by 2 bases and J by 2 bases, 3 bases remained unmatched. CDR3 nucleotides: TGCGCCAGCAGCTTCCGGACAGGGGGCCCCTACGAGCAGTACTTC. Encoded protein: CASSFRTGGPYEQYF.

The chain combines TRBV23-1 with TRBJ2-4; D possibly uses TRBD1 or TRBD2 (6 bases each). TRBV23-1 is marked as an open reading frame, function uncertain. CDR3 size: 16 residues. V lost 4 bases and J lost 8, with 21 bases in between. The CDR3 spells CASSRPRGSRGHIQYF. The CDR3 region has the DNA TGCGCCAGCAGTCGCCCTCGTGGCTCCCGGGGGCACATTCAGTACTTC.

The chain employs TRBV19 and TRBJ1-5; 8 positions match TRBD1. This CDR3 has 15 residues. The trim removed 6 bases at V and 0 bases at J, leaving 4 bases unmatched. Germline-derived CDR1 and CDR2 are LNHDA and SQIVND (reference sequence). The CDR3 DNA sequence: TGTGCCAGTAGAACGACAGGGGTTAGCAATCAGCCCCAGCATTTT. This sequence encodes CASRTTGVSNQPQHF.

The chain has TRBV7-9 and TRBJ2-7; 7 positions agree with TRBD1. After removal of 3 bases from V and 5 bases from J, the junction contained 10 bases not matched to a gene. Germline values: CDR1 SEHNR, CDR2 FQNEAQ (reference sequence). The CDR3 extends over 15 amino acids. CDR3 DNA sequence: TGTGCCAGCAGCTTTACCCAAACAGGGGCCGACGAGCAGTACTTC. Its protein product is CASSFTQTGADEQYF.

This sequence joins TRBV7-8 and TRBJ2-5; maybe TRBD2 (5 bases). The CDR3 consists of 13 residues. Germline V gene data show CDR1 as SGHVS and CDR2 as FQNEAQ. V lost 4 bases to trimming and J lost 8 bases, with 14 bases between them. The CDR3 region is CASSSGIMDTQYF. CDR3 nucleotides: TGTGCCAGCAGCTCCGGGATAATGGACACCCAGTACTTC.

This clone has just a few counts. The chain's CDR3 is CASSSDGDGEKLFF. The CDR3 DNA reads as TGCGCCAGCAGCTCGGACGGCGATGGCGAAAAACTGTTTTTT. This chain connects TRBV5-1 to TRBJ1-4; D call uncertain. With 3 bases removed from V and 8 bases from J, the gap between germline ends came to 14 bases. The germline V gene has CDR1 SGHRS and CDR2 YFSETQ. The CDR3 has 14 residues.

The chain recombines TRBV11-3 with TRBJ2-2; D might be TRBD2 (6 bases). Germline loops: CDR1 SGHNT, CDR2 YENEEA. V was shortened by 7 bases and J by 5 bases, with 14 bases between the two germline ends. CDR3 length equals 14 residues. As DNA, the CDR3 is TGTGCCAGCACGTCAGATGGGGGGACCGGGGAGCTGTTTTTT. Translation: CASTSDGGTGELFF.

This rearrangement joins TRBV11-3 to TRBJ2-7, with a tentative D call TRBD2 (5 bases). Germline V lookup: CDR1 SGHNT, CDR2 YENEEA. The CDR3 runs 12 residues. Trimming shortened V by 2 bases and J by 9 bases, and 11 bases separated the two germline ends. The CDR3 reads CASSLRGSVQYF. The CDR3 DNA is TGTGCCAGCAGCTTACGAGGGAGCGTGCAGTACTTC.

The V and J genes are TRBV30 and TRBJ1-5; unclear D gene. With 4 bases removed from V and 7 bases from J, the gap between germline ends came to 23 bases. The germline V gene encodes CDR1 GTSNPN and CDR2 SVGIG (reference sequence). The CDR3 consists of 16 residues. In DNA form, the CDR3 reads TGTGCCTGGAAAACGAAGGGTCGGGCATCGTGGCAGCCCCAGCATTTT. This gives the protein CAWKTKGRASWQPQHF. The variable domain in full, completed from reference TRBV30 and TRBJ1-5, reads SQTIHQWPATLVQPVGSPLSLECTVEGTSNPNLYWYRQAAGRGLQLLFYSVGIGQISSEVPQNLSASRPQDRQFILSSKKLLLSDSGFYLCAWKTKGRASWQPQHFGDGTRLSIL.

The rearrangement uses TRBV15 and TRBJ2-5, with D possibly being TRBD1 or TRBD2 (5 bases each). V lost 1 base, J lost 4 bases, and 10 bases lay in between. The germline gives CDR1 LNHNV, CDR2 YYDKDF (reference sequence). This CDR3 is 14 amino acids long. CDR3 protein: CATSRGGMGETQYF. CDR3 sequence (DNA): TGTGCCACCAGCAGAGGGGGGATGGGAGAGACCCAGTACTTC.

The V and J genes are TRBV10-1 and TRBJ2-3, with 9 bases aligning to TRBD1. Germline V gives CDR1 WNHNN, CDR2 SYGVQD (reference sequence). The CDR3 extends over 17 amino acids. V was pared by 4 bases and J by 0 bases, with 8 bases of the junction left unmatched. In DNA form, the CDR3 reads TGCGCCAGCAGTGTTGGGACAGGGCCTACTAGCACAGATACGCAGTATTTT. Amino acid sequence: CASSVGTGPTSTDTQYF.

The V and J genes are TRBV18 and TRBJ2-6; no firm D call. The CDR3 covers 15 residues. V gave up 4 bases and J gave up 1 base, with 8 bases separating them. Germline CDR1 reads KGHSH; CDR2 reads LQKENI. The CDR3 coding sequence is TGTGCCAGCTCACTCCCGGGTTCTGGGGCCAACGTCCTGACTTTC. This gives the protein CASSLPGSGANVLTF.

In its sample, this clone was seen once. CDR3 sequence: CASSLHRTTRGDTEAFF. DNA of the CDR3: TGCGCCAGCAGCTTGCACAGGACAACGCGAGGGGACACTGAAGCTTTCTTT. This chain joins TRBV5-1 and TRBJ1-1, with D possibly matching TRBD1 (5 bases). Trimming stripped 1 base from V and 3 bases from J, with 19 bases between. This CDR3 contains 17 residues. Germline CDR1 is SGHRS and CDR2 is YFSETQ.

The chain combines TRBV7-2 with TRBJ2-2; D unresolved. Trimming took 6 bases from V and 6 from J, leaving 11 bases between them. Germline CDR1 SGHTA, CDR2 FQGNSA. This CDR3 contains 13 residues. The DNA of the CDR3 is TGTGCCAGCAGTCAAAAACGTGCCGGGGAGCTGTTTTTT. Protein: CASSQKRAGELFF. Complete variable domain (other parts from reference TRBV7-2 and TRBJ2-2): GAGVSQSPSNKVTEKGKDVELRCDPISGHTALYWYRQSLGQGLEFLIYFQGNSAPDKSGLPSDRFSAERTGGSVSTLTIQRTQQEDSAVYLCASSQKRAGELFFGEGSRLTVL.

V and J are TRBV2 and TRBJ1-3; D is ambiguous. The CDR3 has 14 residues. V dropped 6 bases and J dropped 2 bases, with 11 bases sitting between them. Germline lookup yields CDR1 SNHLY and CDR2 FYNNEI. CDR3 sequence reads: CASSYAGAGNTIYF. The CDR3 DNA reads TGTGCCAGCAGCTACGCGGGTGCTGGAAACACCATATATTTT.

V gene TRBV5-4 combines with J gene TRBJ2-7, with D possibly called TRBD1 or TRBD2 (5 bases each). The CDR3 length is 15 residues. Trimming left V 4 bases short and J 0 bases short, with 14 bases between. Looked up from germline, CDR1 is SGHNT and CDR2 is YYREEE (reference sequence). The CDR3 DNA is TGTGCCAGCAGCCAGGGAAGCGGCCTCTCCTACGAGCAGTACTTC. It specifies CASSQGSGLSYEQYF.

The J gene is TRBJ2-1, the V gene TRBV6-5; a possible D gene is TRBD2 (6 bases). This CDR3 is 14 amino acids long. V was shortened by 2 bases and J by 7 bases, with 12 bases between the two germline ends. The germline V gene encodes CDR1 MNHEY and CDR2 SVGAGI. The CDR3 is CASSYGTVFNEQFF. The DNA for the CDR3 is TGTGCCAGCAGTTACGGGACTGTATTTAATGAGCAGTTCTTC.

The rearrangement links TRBV7-9 to TRBJ2-7, with TRBD1 matching over 8 bases. CDR3 length: 15 residues. The germline V gene has CDR1 SEHNR and CDR2 FQNEAQ (reference sequence). J gave up 2 bases and V 5 bases, and 8 bases lay outside the gene matches. CDR3 nucleotide sequence: TGTGCCAGCAGCGGACGGACAGGGACGCCCTACGAGCAGTACTTC. Its translation is CASSGRTGTPYEQYF.

The J gene is TRBJ2-6, the V gene TRBV2; D is unresolved. This CDR3 has 14 residues. The V and J ends lost 4 bases and 4 bases respectively, with 8 bases between them. Looked up from germline, CDR1 is SNHLY and CDR2 is FYNNEI. CDR3 sequence (DNA): TGTGCCAGCAGTGCGGACCCGGGGGCCAACGTCCTGACTTTC. Translation: CASSADPGANVLTF.

The gene calls are TRBV7-2 and TRBJ2-7; TRBD1 aligns across 8 bases. Germline assignment: CDR1 SGHTA and CDR2 FQGNSA. CDR3 length: 15 residues. J lost 3 bases, V lost 4 bases, and 8 bases had no gene match. CDR3 sequence: CASSSRDRNFYEQYF. The CDR3 coding sequence is TGTGCCAGCAGCTCCCGGGACAGGAACTTCTACGAGCAGTACTTC.

The chain is built from TRBV10-3 and TRBJ1-2, with no clear D. V was trimmed by 0 bases and J by 2 bases, leaving 7 bases between them. Germline CDR1 and CDR2: ENHRY and SYGVKD. CDR3 length: 14 residues. CDR3 nucleotide sequence: TGTGCCATCAGTGAGTCCCCCGAGAACTATGGCTACACCTTC. Its translation is CAISESPENYGYTF.